What follows are 22 T cell receptor beta chains derived from one specimen sequenced in a study of blood T cells in healthy people across ages. Alongside a J-beta primer mix, a sample-barcoded 5' primer served in a second PCR lasting about 7 to 12 cycles. TCRdb processed the 5' RACE reads anew with MiXCR; each CDR3 protein has one entry. The table shows around 780,000 distinct CDR3 sequences, with around a quarter occurring only once. In addition, the sample was reused for a study of T cells of mothers and their children.

The sequenced sample was blood. The receptors here all came from a boy aged 10-17 years in good health.

This clonotype has only a few counts. The V call is TRBV6-5, the J call TRBJ2-3; the D is unclear. The V and J ends lost 7 bases and 1 base respectively, with 9 bases between them. CDR1 is MNHEY, CDR2 SVGAGI, per germline. The CDR3 totals 13 residues. The CDR3: CASTDGGTDTQYF. CDR3 bases: TGTGCCAGCACCGATGGGGGCACAGATACGCAGTATTTT.

The chain combines TRBV6-1 with TRBJ1-5, with TRBD1 as a possible D gene (5 bases). Trimming left V 7 bases short and J 7 bases short, with 14 bases between. This CDR3 is 13 amino acids long. Germline lookup yields CDR1 MNHNS and CDR2 SASEGT. The CDR3 is CASTVEGRQPQHF. Here the CDR3 DNA reads TGTGCCAGCACCGTCGAGGGGAGGCAGCCCCAGCATTTT.

This chain joins TRBV6-5 and TRBJ2-1; 12 bases line up with TRBD2. Germline V gene lookup returns CDR1 MNHEY and CDR2 SVGAGI. Trimming at V came to 2 bases and at J to 0 bases, leaving 14 bases not matched to a gene. CDR3 length equals 21 residues. Here the CDR3 DNA reads TGTGCCAGCAGTTACCGTCAGACTAGCGGGGGCCCCGCAAGCTCCTACAATGAGCAGTTCTTC. Translation gives CASSYRQTSGGPASSYNEQFF.

In its sample, this clonotype was seen a few times. The chain links TRBV3-1 to TRBJ2-3, with TRBD1 as a possible D gene (5 bases). Germline CDR1 reads LGHDT; CDR2 reads YNNKEL (reference sequence). V lost 4 bases and J 6 bases, leaving 11 bases between the germline ends. There are 13 residues in the CDR3. The CDR3 here is CASSRQGEDTQYF. The CDR3 DNA follows: TGTGCCAGCAGCCGCCAGGGTGAGGATACGCAGTATTTT.

This clonotype was detected a few times. J is TRBJ2-1 and V is TRBV21-1; TRBD1, the table's D call, lacks a check against the DNA. The assigned J gene may be wrong: the sequence end matches TRBJ2-7 better. TRBV21-1 represents a pseudogene. This CDR3 has 13 residues. The CDR3 bases are TGTGCCAAGAAGGACAGGGGGCCTTACGAGCAGTACTTC. The encoded protein is CAKKDRGPYEQYF.

The table lists this clonotype with a few counts. One junction end disagrees with the germline gene, perhaps due to a read error. This sequence joins TRBV7-9 and TRBJ1-5, with D tentatively TRBD1 (5 bases). The CDR3 is 17 amino acids. Germline V lookup: CDR1 SEHNR, CDR2 FQNEAQ (reference sequence). The CDR3 sequence: CASNLGPMGQSNQPQHF. The CDR3 DNA is TGTGCCAGCAACTTAGGACCTATGGGGCAGAGCAATCAGCCCCAGCATTTT.

The CDR3 reads CASSSLAGEMSSIQYF. CDR3 DNA: TGTGCCAGCAGCTCATTAGCGGGGGAGATGAGTTCCATTCAGTACTTC. This chain links TRBV7-6 with TRBJ2-4; 9 bases are a match to TRBD2. Germline CDR1 reads SGHVS; CDR2 reads FNYEAQ. The CDR3 loop spans 16 amino acids. The ends lost 4 bases at V and 9 bases at J; junction bases unmatched: 13.

This chain uses TRBV6-6 with TRBJ1-1; maybe TRBD1 (5 bases). V dropped 8 bases and J dropped 3 bases, with 16 bases sitting between them. The CDR3 runs 14 residues. From germline, CDR1 is MNHNY and CDR2 SVGAGI (reference sequence). The CDR3 DNA reads TGTGCCAGCTCGAAGGGACGGAGAGACACTGAAGCTTTCTTT. As protein: CASSKGRRDTEAFF.

The V gene is TRBV10-3, the J gene TRBJ2-2; 7 nucleotides line up with TRBD2. This CDR3 region has 15 residues. The germline V gene has CDR1 ENHRY and CDR2 SYGVKD. J gave up 4 bases and V 10 bases, and 12 bases lay outside the gene matches. CDR3 DNA sequence: TGTGCCAGCCGTACGGCGGGGGAGGCCACCGGGGAGCTGTTTTTT. This sequence encodes CASRTAGEATGELFF.

This clonotype showed up just a few times. The chain recombines TRBV7-2 with TRBJ2-3; 14 bases map to TRBD2. The J segment lost 0 bases and the V segment lost 6 bases, leaving 5 bases of the junction unmatched. Germline loops: CDR1 SGHTA, CDR2 FQGNSA. The CDR3 spans 17 residues. The CDR3 DNA reads TGTGCCAGCAGAAACGGACTAGCGGGGGGTAGCACAGATACGCAGTATTTT. Its protein is CASRNGLAGGSTDTQYF.

A remark on this clonotype: This may arise from a read error, as a much more abundant clone is one base away. V gene TRBV5-1 combines with J gene TRBJ2-5; TRBD2 matches at 12 bases. Germline V CDR1 and CDR2: SGHRS, YFSETQ. CDR3 length equals 16 residues. V was clipped by 0 bases and J by 5 bases; unmatched bases: 5. This CDR3 reads CASSLASGGAGETQYF. The CDR3 DNA is TGCGCCAGCAGCTTGGCTAGCGGGGGGGCCGGGGAGACCCAGTACTTC.

The gene calls are TRBV10-3 and TRBJ2-1; TRBD1 agrees at 9 bases. Germline CDR1 and CDR2: ENHRY and SYGVKD. Germline trimming cut 2 bases from V and 4 bases from J; bases unmatched to any gene: 0. This CDR3 comprises 14 residues. CDR3 amino acids: CAISEDRGYNEQFF. The CDR3 nucleotides are TGTGCCATCAGTGAGGACAGGGGGTACAATGAGCAGTTCTTC.

This chain connects TRBV12-3 or TRBV12-4 to TRBJ2-5, with 10 bases identical to TRBD2. TRBJ2-1 explains the end of the DNA better; the J call may be wrong. The CDR3 contains 15 residues. CDR3 bases: TGTGCCAGCAGTTTGAATAGCGGGGGGATAAATGAGCAGTTCTTC. Its translation is CASSLNSGGINEQFF.

This clonotype was seen more than once but under ten times. The V and J genes are TRBV29-1 and TRBJ2-5, with TRBD1 matching over 9 bases. TRBJ2-1 matches the DNA end more closely, so the J call is doubtful. This CDR3 is built from 13 residues. Germline-derived CDR1 and CDR2 are SQVTM and ANQGSEA. CDR3 protein: CSANPTGGGEQFF. For the CDR3, the DNA is TGCAGCGCCAACCCGACAGGGGGTGGTGAGCAGTTCTTC.

The chain links TRBV6-6 to TRBJ1-2, with no clear D. Trimming shortened V by 5 bases and J by 4 bases, and 14 bases separated the two germline ends. This CDR3 comprises 14 residues. Germline V lookup: CDR1 MNHNY, CDR2 SVGAGI (reference sequence). CDR3 loop: CASSTRGTPYGYTF. The CDR3 DNA sequence: TGTGCCAGCAGTACTCGTGGAACTCCCTATGGCTACACCTTC.

The J gene is TRBJ1-1, the V gene TRBV27, with 12 bases fitting TRBD1. This CDR3 spans 24 amino acids. V lost 2 bases to trimming and J lost 7 bases; unmatched junction nucleotides: 32. The germline gives CDR1 MNHEY, CDR2 SMNVEV (reference sequence). Here the CDR3 DNA reads TGTGCCAGCAGTTTAGTTTTACCCCAACAGATGACGTACTCGGGACAGGGGGCGGTGGGTGAAGCTTTCTTT. It codes for CASSLVLPQQMTYSGQGAVGEAFF.

The genes are TRBV6-5 and TRBJ2-7, with D possibly being TRBD1 (5 bases). The V end was cut by 2 bases, the J end by 2 bases, with 13 bases between. Germline assignment: CDR1 MNHEY and CDR2 SVGAGI. This CDR3 spans 15 amino acids. DNA for the CDR3: TGTGCCAGCAGTTACGGGGCAGGCTCAACCTACGAGCAGTACTTC. Its translation: CASSYGAGSTYEQYF.

This clonotype showed up just a few times. The J gene is TRBJ2-5, the V gene TRBV10-3; the D gene could be TRBD1 or TRBD2 (5 bases each). V was cut by 6 bases and J by 5 bases, with 16 bases left in between. The CDR3 loop spans 14 amino acids. Germline values: CDR1 ENHRY, CDR2 SYGVKD. This CDR3 is CAISPGQGGETQYF. DNA of the CDR3: TGTGCCATCAGCCCCGGGCAGGGCGGGGAGACCCAGTACTTC.

This chain uses TRBV12-3 or TRBV12-4 with TRBJ2-6; a weak D match, TRBD1 (5 bases). With 7 bases removed from V and 0 bases from J, the gap between germline ends came to 10 bases. The CDR3 contains 15 residues. The CDR3 here is CASTLTGSGANVLTF. The CDR3 DNA reads TGTGCCAGCACCCTAACAGGCTCTGGGGCCAACGTCCTGACTTTC.

This chain connects TRBV3-1 to TRBJ1-4; D call uncertain. CDR3 length: 13 amino acids. CDR1 and CDR2 (germline): LGHDT, YNNKEL (reference sequence). V gave up 2 bases and J gave up 6 bases, with 7 bases separating them. The CDR3 DNA reads as TGTGCCAGCAGCCAACCAGGTGATGAAAAACTGTTTTTT. Encoded protein: CASSQPGDEKLFF.

This clonotype has just a few counts. This rearrangement joins TRBV7-3 to TRBJ2-3; 11 bases line up with TRBD1. The trim removed 4 bases at V and 1 base at J, leaving 4 bases unmatched. CDR3 length equals 16 residues. Germline CDR1 and CDR2: SGHTA and FQGTGA. This chain's CDR3 is CASSSGTGGGTDTQYF. The CDR3 DNA sequence: TGTGCCAGCAGCTCAGGGACAGGGGGTGGCACAGATACGCAGTATTTT.

This clonotype was counted only a few times. The CDR3 DNA sequence: TGTGCCAGCAGCCCAACTCGACAGGGAACCCACACCTTC. It is translated as CASSPTRQGTHTF. The chain uses TRBV3-1 and TRBJ1-2; 7 nucleotides agree with TRBD1. CDR3 length: 13 residues. V dropped 4 bases and J dropped 12; count of bases not matched to a gene: 11. CDR1 is LGHDT, CDR2 YNNKEL, per germline (reference sequence).